These T cell receptor beta chains were read from a single sample in a study of blood T cell repertoires in COVID-19. Sequenced by immunoSEQ multiplex PCR; TCRdb stores in-frame clones only, minus some. The sample lists about 69,000 clones; roughly 85% were seen once. Sequences were obtained from peripheral blood. These TCRs come from a young man with acute or convalescent COVID-19. The CDR3 runs from the conserved cysteine through the conserved F or W. The D gene is left open where the match is weak. A clone size is listed for some rows: how often the clone was seen (once, few, many), or a class if it is expanded.

D: TRBD2
size: NA
V: TRBV3-1/TRBV3-2
J: TRBJ2-5
DNA: TGTGCCAGCATGACTAGCGGCTGGTACCAAGAGACCCAGTACTTC
CDR3: CASMTSGWYQETQYF

D: NA
size: NA
V: TRBV13
J: TRBJ1-1
DNA: TGTGCCAGCAGCTTAGGAAACAAAGAAGCTTTCTTT
CDR3: CASSLGNKEAFF

D: TRBD1
size: NA
V: TRBV9
J: TRBJ2-5
DNA: TGTGCCAGCAGCGTAGATGGGACAGGGGGGAAGACCCAGTACTTC
CDR3: CASSVDGTGGKTQYF

D: NA
size: NA
V: TRBV24-1
J: TRBJ2-3
DNA: TGTGCCACCAGTGAACGTCGACAGACCACAGATACGCAGTATTTT
CDR3: CATSERRQTTDTQYF

D: NA
size: NA
V: TRBV5-1
J: TRBJ1-2
DNA: TGCGCCAGCAGTGAACAGGGCTTGGAGGGCTACACCTTC
CDR3: CASSEQGLEGYTF

D: TRBD1
size: NA
V: TRBV19
J: TRBJ1-1
DNA: TGTGCCAGTAGTACGGGACAGTTAAACACTGAAGCTTTCTTT
CDR3: CASSTGQLNTEAFF

D: NA
size: few
V: TRBV12-3/TRBV12-4
J: TRBJ1-1
DNA: TGTGCCAGCAGTTTACAGGGGCATACTGAAGCTTTCTTT
CDR3: CASSLQGHTEAFF

D: TRBD1
size: NA
V: TRBV9
J: TRBJ2-1
DNA: TGTGCCAGCAGCCCCCGAGCCGGGACAGGAGTATACAATGAGCAGTTCTTC
CDR3: CASSPRAGTGVYNEQFF

D: NA
size: few
V: TRBV7-9
J: TRBJ1-1
DNA: TGTGCCAGCAGCTTAGACATGAACACTGAAGCTTTCTTT
CDR3: CASSLDMNTEAFF

D: NA
size: once
V: TRBV20-1
J: TRBJ1-2
DNA: TGCAGTGCTAGTCGGGGGTCCTATGGCTACACCTTC
CDR3: CSASRGSYGYTF

D: TRBD1
size: NA
V: TRBV7-9
J: TRBJ1-1
DNA: TGTGCCAGCAGCTTGGGACAGCCGTCGGGGAACACTGAAGCTTTCTTT
CDR3: CASSLGQPSGNTEAFF

D: TRBD2
size: NA
V: TRBV20-1
J: TRBJ2-1
DNA: TGCAGTGCTAGTCATACGCGGCTAGCGGGAGGGCCTAGAGTCGGTGAGCAGTTCTTC
CDR3: CSASHTRLAGGPRVGEQFF

D: TRBD2
size: once
V: TRBV5-8
J: TRBJ2-5
DNA: TGTGCCAGCAGCTCGGGATCGGGAGGGGGGCCTCTTGAGACCCAGTACTTC
CDR3: CASSSGSGGGPLETQYF

D: NA
size: NA
V: TRBV2
J: TRBJ1-6
DNA: TGTGCCAGCAGCGAATCAAGGGGGAATTCACCCCTCCACTTT
CDR3: CASSESRGNSPLHF

D: TRBD1
size: NA
V: TRBV19
J: TRBJ1-5
DNA: TGTGCCAGTAGTGGGGACAGGAGTTTCAATCAGCCCCAGCATTTT
CDR3: CASSGDRSFNQPQHF

D: NA
size: NA
V: TRBV3-1/TRBV3-2
J: TRBJ1-4
DNA: TGTGCCAGCAGCTCGCGCCGACAGCATGAAAAACTGTTTTTT
CDR3: CASSSRRQHEKLFF

D: TRBD1
size: NA
V: TRBV19
J: TRBJ1-5
DNA: TGTGCCAGTACGCCAACCATAGGGGGCGGTAATCAGCCCCAGCATTTT
CDR3: CASTPTIGGGNQPQHF

D: NA
size: NA
V: TRBV6-6
J: TRBJ1-1
DNA: TGTGCCAGCAGTCCAAACCTGGACAGGAACACTGAAGCTTTCTTT
CDR3: CASSPNLDRNTEAFF

D: NA
size: NA
V: TRBV2
J: TRBJ1-5
DNA: TGTGCCAGCAACAGGGATTGGGGCAATCAGCCCCAGCATTTT
CDR3: CASNRDWGNQPQHF

D: NA
size: NA
V: TRBV11-2
J: TRBJ1-4
DNA: TGTGCCAGCAGCACGTCAGGTGCAACTAATGAAAAACTGTTTTTT
CDR3: CASSTSGATNEKLFF

D: TRBD2
size: NA
V: TRBV2
J: TRBJ2-3
DNA: TGTGCCAGCAGTGCTGGGACTAGCGGGGGGGCTAGCACAGATACGCAGTATTTT
CDR3: CASSAGTSGGASTDTQYF

D: NA
size: few
V: TRBV6-6
J: TRBJ2-7
DNA: TGTGCCAGCAGAGACGCAGGTTATTCCGAGCAGTACTTC
CDR3: CASRDAGYSEQYF

D: NA
size: NA
V: TRBV9
J: TRBJ1-6
DNA: TGTGCCAGCAGCGCACTTTCATCGGATTCACCCCTCCACTTT
CDR3: CASSALSSDSPLHF

D: NA
size: NA
V: TRBV19
J: TRBJ1-2
DNA: TGTGCCAGCAAGCTGGGCAGCAGAGCAATTGGCTACACCTTC
CDR3: CASKLGSRAIGYTF

D: NA
size: NA
V: TRBV6-5
J: TRBJ2-7
DNA: TGTGCCAGCACCTCCCTCCGGGCCCAGGGGGAGCAGTACTTC
CDR3: CASTSLRAQGEQYF

D: NA
size: NA
V: TRBV30
J: TRBJ1-6
DNA: TGTGCCTGGAGTTACAGCATCTATAATTCACCCCTCCACTTT
CDR3: CAWSYSIYNSPLHF

D: NA
size: NA
V: TRBV28
J: TRBJ1-1
DNA: TGTGCCAGCAGTCCCCGGCAGGGTACGTACACTGAAGCTTTCTTT
CDR3: CASSPRQGTYTEAFF

D: TRBD1
size: NA
V: TRBV30
J: TRBJ1-4
DNA: TGTGCCTGGGACAGGGAGAATGAAAAACTGTTTTTT
CDR3: CAWDRENEKLFF

D: NA
size: once
V: TRBV2
J: TRBJ1-2
DNA: TGTGCCAGCAGTTGGGGGCGGGCGGGCTACACCTTC
CDR3: CASSWGRAGYTF

D: NA
size: NA
V: TRBV9
J: TRBJ2-5
DNA: TGTGCCAGCAGCGTTTCAGGCGGGCGCGGCGGGGAGACCCAGTACTTC
CDR3: CASSVSGGRGGETQYF

D: NA
size: few
V: TRBV2
J: TRBJ2-7
DNA: TGTGCCAGCAGCGCGATAGGGGGTAACGAGCAGTACTTC
CDR3: CASSAIGGNEQYF

D: NA
size: NA
V: TRBV3-1/TRBV3-2
J: TRBJ1-6
DNA: TGTGCCAGCAGCCCCCCTAGGCGGGGGGGAAATTCACCCCTCCACTTT
CDR3: CASSPPRRGGNSPLHF

D: TRBD1
size: NA
V: TRBV2
J: TRBJ1-5
DNA: TGTGCCAGCAACCCTGGGACAGGCCGCAATCAGCCCCAGCATTTT
CDR3: CASNPGTGRNQPQHF